Following are 8 T cell receptor beta chains from one sample sequenced in a study of T cells after yellow fever vaccination. TCRdb analysed the 5' RACE reads with MiXCR anew, one entry per CDR3 protein. There are 65,000 to 90,000 distinct CDR3 sequences in the sample; approximately 7.5% occur only once, and 41% lies in the top ten. Sequencing used CD8+ T cells sorted from PBMCs, obtained on the day of the yellow fever booster vaccination. The receptors were sampled from a man aged 30 to 45 who received the YFV17D yellow fever vaccine.

This clonotype was counted a few times. The J gene is TRBJ2-2, the V gene TRBV28; tentative D call: TRBD1 (7 bases). Germline values: CDR1 MDHEN, CDR2 SYDVKM. V gave up 7 bases and J gave up 7 bases, with 19 bases separating them. The CDR3 contains 15 residues. The DNA of the CDR3 is TGTGCCAGCACCCCCGTGGAGGGGGCAGGCGGGGAGCTGTTTTTT. Translated, it gives CASTPVEGAGGELFF.

Turning to this clonotype: A read error is likely, as this CDR3 ends without the conserved phenylalanine or tryptophan. The limits of the CDR3 on the DNA are not certain, so only TCRdb's listed CDR3 is given. This sequence joins TRBV5-3 and TRBJ2-3; TRBD2, the D gene given by the table, was not confirmed from the DNA. TRBV5-3 falls under the ORF class, with uncertain function. The CDR3 adds up to 16 amino acids, both ends counted. The CDR3 here is CAAVKSSSTGSRRMTS.

On this clonotype: A single base separates this from a much larger clone, so it may be a read error. The V call is TRBV4-3, the J call TRBJ1-4; D is unresolved. The V end was cut by 0 bases, the J end by 4 bases, with 12 bases between. The length of the CDR3 is 16 residues. The V gene's germline CDR1 is LGHNA and CDR2 YSLEER. CDR3 in amino acids: CASSQDLEGGNEKLFF. CDR3 nucleotides: TGCGCCAGCAGCCAAGATCTTGAGGGCGGTAATGAAAAACTGTTTTTT.

This clonotype was counted a few times. The chain links TRBV24-1 to TRBJ2-5, with 8 bases identical to TRBD1. This CDR3 contains 16 residues. Germline CDR1 reads KGHDR; CDR2 reads SFDVKD. With V trimmed by 4 bases and J by 5 bases, 11 bases remained unmatched. This CDR3 is CATSDVQGAWWETQYF. In DNA, the CDR3 is TGTGCCACCAGTGACGTGCAGGGGGCATGGTGGGAGACCCAGTACTTC.

Only a few counts were recorded for this clonotype. This chain uses TRBV28 with TRBJ2-7; 12 nucleotides line up with TRBD2. This CDR3 is built from 16 residues. The junction had 4 bases not matched to a gene; V was cut back by 4 bases and J by 0 bases. The V gene's germline CDR1 is MDHEN and CDR2 SYDVKM. The CDR3: CASSSTTSGSSYEQYF. CDR3 nucleotides: TGTGCCAGCAGTTCGACGACTAGCGGGAGCTCCTACGAGCAGTACTTC. Filled out from reference TRBV28 and TRBJ2-7, the complete variable domain reads DVKVTQSSRYLVKRTGEKVFLECVQDMDHENMFWYRQDPGLGLRLIYFSYDVKMKEKGDIPEGYSVSREKKERFSLILESASTNQTSMYLCASSSTTSGSSYEQYFGPGTRLTVT.

The chain uses TRBV28 and TRBJ2-5; no reliable D call. Germline V gene lookup returns CDR1 MDHEN and CDR2 SYDVKM. This CDR3 region has 12 residues. The V end was cut by 3 bases, the J end by 4 bases, with 6 bases between. CDR3 nucleotides: TGTGCCAGCAGTTTCCCAGGAGAGACCCAGTACTTC. The encoded protein is CASSFPGETQYF. The full variable domain, in which reference TRBV28 and TRBJ2-5 provide the parts outside the CDR3, is DVKVTQSSRYLVKRTGEKVFLECVQDMDHENMFWYRQDPGLGLRLIYFSYDVKMKEKGDIPEGYSVSREKKERFSLILESASTNQTSMYLCASSFPGETQYFGPGTRLLVL.

This clonotype was observed a handful of times. V is TRBV29-1 and J is TRBJ1-1, with D unclear. Trimming took 4 bases from V and 2 from J, leaving 11 bases between them. The germline gives CDR1 SQVTM, CDR2 ANQGSEA. The CDR3 covers 13 residues. CDR3 protein: CSVGSLLNTEAFF. The CDR3 region has the DNA TGCAGCGTTGGATCCCTATTAAACACTGAAGCTTTCTTT. Full variable domain (outside the CDR3, taken from reference TRBV29-1 and TRBJ1-1): SAVISQKPSRDICQRGTSLTIQCQVDSQVTMMFWYRQQPGQSLTLIATANQGSEATYESGFVIDKFPISRPNLTFSTLTVSNMSPEDSSIYLCSVGSLLNTEAFFGQGTRLTVV.

The gene calls are TRBV9 and TRBJ2-5, with TRBD2 matching over 11 bases. This CDR3 spans 16 amino acids. In germline, CDR1 is SGDLS, CDR2 YYNGEE. J lost 3 bases, V lost 3 bases, and 7 bases had no gene match. The CDR3 DNA follows: TGTGCCAGCAGCGCCCCACTAGCGGGAGTGGAAGAGACCCAGTACTTC. Protein: CASSAPLAGVEETQYF.